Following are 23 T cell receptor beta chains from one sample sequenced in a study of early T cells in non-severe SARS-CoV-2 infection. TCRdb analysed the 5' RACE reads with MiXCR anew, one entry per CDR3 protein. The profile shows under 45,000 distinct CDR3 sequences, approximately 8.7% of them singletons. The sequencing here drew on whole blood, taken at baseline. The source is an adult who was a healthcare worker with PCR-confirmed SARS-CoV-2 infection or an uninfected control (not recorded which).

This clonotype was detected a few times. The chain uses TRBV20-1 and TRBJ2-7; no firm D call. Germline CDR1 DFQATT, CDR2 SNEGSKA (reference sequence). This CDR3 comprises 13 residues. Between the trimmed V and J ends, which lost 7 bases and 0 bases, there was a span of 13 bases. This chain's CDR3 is CSVPIPSSYEQYF. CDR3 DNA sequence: TGCAGTGTACCGATCCCTAGCTCCTACGAGCAGTACTTC.

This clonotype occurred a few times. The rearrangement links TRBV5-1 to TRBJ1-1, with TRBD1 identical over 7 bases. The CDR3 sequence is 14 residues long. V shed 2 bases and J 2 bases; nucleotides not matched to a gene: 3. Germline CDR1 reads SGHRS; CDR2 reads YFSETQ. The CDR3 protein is CASSFTGENTEAFF. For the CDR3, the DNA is TGCGCCAGCAGCTTCACAGGGGAAAACACTGAAGCTTTCTTT. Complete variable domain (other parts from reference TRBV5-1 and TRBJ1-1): KAGVTQTPRYLIKTRGQQVTLSCSPISGHRSVSWYQQTPGQGLQFLFEYFSETQRNKGNFPGRFSGRQFSNSRSEMNVSTLELGDSALYLCASSFTGENTEAFFGQGTRLTVV.

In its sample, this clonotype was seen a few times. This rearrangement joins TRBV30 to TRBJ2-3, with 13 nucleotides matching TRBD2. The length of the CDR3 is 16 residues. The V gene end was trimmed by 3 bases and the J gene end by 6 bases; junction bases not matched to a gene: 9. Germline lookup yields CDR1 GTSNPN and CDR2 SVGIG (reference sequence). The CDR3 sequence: CAWSPRGLAGRDTQYF. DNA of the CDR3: TGTGCCTGGAGCCCCCGGGGACTAGCGGGGAGGGATACGCAGTATTTT.

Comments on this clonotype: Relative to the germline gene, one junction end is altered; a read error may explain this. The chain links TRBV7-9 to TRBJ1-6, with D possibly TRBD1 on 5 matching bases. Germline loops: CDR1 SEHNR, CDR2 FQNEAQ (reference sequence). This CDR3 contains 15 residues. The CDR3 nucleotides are TGTGCCAGCAGCAAAGGGACGGAGCCTTATTCACCCCCCCACTTT. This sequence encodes CASSKGTEPYSPPHF. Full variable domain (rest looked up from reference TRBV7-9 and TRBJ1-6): DTGVSQNPRHKITKRGQNVTFRCDPISEHNRLYWYRQTLGQGPEFLTYFQNEAQLEKSRLLSDRFSAERPKGSFSTLEIQRTEQGDSAMYLCASSKGTEPYSPPHFGNGTRLTVT.

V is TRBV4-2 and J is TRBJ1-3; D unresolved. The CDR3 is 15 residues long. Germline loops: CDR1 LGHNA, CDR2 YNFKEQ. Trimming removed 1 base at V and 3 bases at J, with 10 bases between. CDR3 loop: CASSQVKEGGNTIYF. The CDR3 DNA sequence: TGTGCCAGCAGCCAAGTAAAGGAGGGTGGAAACACCATATATTTT.

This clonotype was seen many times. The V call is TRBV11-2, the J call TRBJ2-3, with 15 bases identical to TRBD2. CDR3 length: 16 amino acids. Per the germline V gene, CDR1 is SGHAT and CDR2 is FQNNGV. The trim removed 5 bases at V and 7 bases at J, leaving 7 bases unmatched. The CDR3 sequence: CASSRRGTSGGHTQYF. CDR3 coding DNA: TGTGCCAGCAGCCGCCGAGGGACTAGCGGGGGGCATACGCAGTATTTT.

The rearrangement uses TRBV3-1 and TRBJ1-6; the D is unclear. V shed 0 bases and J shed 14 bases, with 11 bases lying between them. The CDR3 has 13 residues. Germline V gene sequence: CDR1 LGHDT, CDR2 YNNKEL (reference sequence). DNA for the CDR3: TGTGCCAGCAGCCAAGATCCGGGGTCGACCCTCCACTTT. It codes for CASSQDPGSTLHF.

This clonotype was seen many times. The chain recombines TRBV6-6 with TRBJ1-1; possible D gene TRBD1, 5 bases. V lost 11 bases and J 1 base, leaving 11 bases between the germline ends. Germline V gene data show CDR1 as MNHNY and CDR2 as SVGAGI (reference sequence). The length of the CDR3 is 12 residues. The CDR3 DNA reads TGTGCCGTACGCAGGGAGAACACTGAAGCTTTCTTT. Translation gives CAVRRENTEAFF.

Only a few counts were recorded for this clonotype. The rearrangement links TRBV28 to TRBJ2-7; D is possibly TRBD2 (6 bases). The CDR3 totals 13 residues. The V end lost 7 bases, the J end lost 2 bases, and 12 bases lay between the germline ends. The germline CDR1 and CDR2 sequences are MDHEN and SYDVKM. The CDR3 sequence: CASTRDLAYEQYF. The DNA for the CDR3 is TGTGCCAGCACCCGGGACTTAGCCTACGAGCAGTACTTC.

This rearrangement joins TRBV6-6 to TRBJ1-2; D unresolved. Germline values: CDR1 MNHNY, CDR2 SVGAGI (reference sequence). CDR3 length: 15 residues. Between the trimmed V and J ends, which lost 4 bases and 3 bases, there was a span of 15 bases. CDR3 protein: CASSSHLPPHYGYTF. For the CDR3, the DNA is TGTGCCAGCAGTTCACACCTACCACCTCACTATGGCTACACCTTC.

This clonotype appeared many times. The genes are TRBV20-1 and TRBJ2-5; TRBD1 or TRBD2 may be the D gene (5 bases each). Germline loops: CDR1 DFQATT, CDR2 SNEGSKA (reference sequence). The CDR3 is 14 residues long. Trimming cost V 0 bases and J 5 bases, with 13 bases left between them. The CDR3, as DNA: TGCAGTGCTAGAGATCCGGCTGGGGGTGAGACCCAGTACTTC. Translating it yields CSARDPAGGETQYF.

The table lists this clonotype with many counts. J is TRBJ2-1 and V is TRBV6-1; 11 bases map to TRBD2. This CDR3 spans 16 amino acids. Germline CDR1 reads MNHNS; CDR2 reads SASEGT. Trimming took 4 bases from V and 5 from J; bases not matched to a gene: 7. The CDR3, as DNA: TGTGCCAGCAGTGGATCAATAGCGGGGGGGAACAATGAGCAGTTCTTC. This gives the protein CASSGSIAGGNNEQFF.

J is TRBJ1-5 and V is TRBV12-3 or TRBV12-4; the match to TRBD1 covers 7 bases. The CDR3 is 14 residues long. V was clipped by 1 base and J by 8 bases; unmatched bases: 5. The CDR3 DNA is TGTGCCAGCAGTTTAGTTCGACAGGGCAAGCCCCAGCATTTT. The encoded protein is CASSLVRQGKPQHF.

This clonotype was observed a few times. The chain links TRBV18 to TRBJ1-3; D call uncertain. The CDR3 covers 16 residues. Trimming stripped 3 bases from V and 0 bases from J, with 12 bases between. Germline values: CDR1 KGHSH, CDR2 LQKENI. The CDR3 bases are TGTGCCAGCTCACCTGCAGGTGCGATCTCTGGAAACACCATATATTTT. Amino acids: CASSPAGAISGNTIYF. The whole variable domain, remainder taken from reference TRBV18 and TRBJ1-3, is NAGVMQNPRHLVRRRGQEARLRCSPMKGHSHVYWYRQLPEEGLKFMVYLQKENIIDESGMPKERFSAEFPKEGPSILRIQQVVRGDSAAYFCASSPAGAISGNTIYFGEGSWLTVV.

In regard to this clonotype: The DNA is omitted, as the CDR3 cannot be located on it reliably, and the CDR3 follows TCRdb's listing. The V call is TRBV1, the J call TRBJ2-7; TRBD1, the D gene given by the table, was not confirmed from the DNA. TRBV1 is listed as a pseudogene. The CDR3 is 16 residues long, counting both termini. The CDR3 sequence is CTSSQGPVAGGNEQYF.

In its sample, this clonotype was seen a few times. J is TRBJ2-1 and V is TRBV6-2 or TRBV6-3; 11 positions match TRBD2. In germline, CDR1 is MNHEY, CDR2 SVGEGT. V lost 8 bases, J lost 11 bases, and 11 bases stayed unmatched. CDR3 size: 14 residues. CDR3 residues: CASQGLAGGRKQFF. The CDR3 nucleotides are TGTGCCAGCCAGGGGCTAGCGGGGGGAAGAAAGCAGTTCTTC.

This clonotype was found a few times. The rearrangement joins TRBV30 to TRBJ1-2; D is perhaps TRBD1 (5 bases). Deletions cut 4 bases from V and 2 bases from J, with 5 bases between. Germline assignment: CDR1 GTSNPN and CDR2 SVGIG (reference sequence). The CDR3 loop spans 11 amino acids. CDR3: CAWKGNYGYTF. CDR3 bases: TGTGCCTGGAAGGGGAACTATGGCTACACCTTC.

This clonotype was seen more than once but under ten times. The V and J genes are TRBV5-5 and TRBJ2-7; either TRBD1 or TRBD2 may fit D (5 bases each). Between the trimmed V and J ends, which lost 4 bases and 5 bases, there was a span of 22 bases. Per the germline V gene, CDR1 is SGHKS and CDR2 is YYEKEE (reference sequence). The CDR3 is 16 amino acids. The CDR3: CASSPRDPGRAHEQYF. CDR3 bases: TGTGCCAGCAGCCCTCGGGACCCAGGACGAGCCCACGAGCAGTACTTC.

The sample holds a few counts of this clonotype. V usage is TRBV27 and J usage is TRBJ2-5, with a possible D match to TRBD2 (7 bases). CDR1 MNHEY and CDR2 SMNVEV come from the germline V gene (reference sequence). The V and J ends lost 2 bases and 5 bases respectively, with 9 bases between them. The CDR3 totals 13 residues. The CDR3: CASSLRGAETQYF. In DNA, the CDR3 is TGTGCCAGCAGTTTACGGGGGGCGGAGACCCAGTACTTC.

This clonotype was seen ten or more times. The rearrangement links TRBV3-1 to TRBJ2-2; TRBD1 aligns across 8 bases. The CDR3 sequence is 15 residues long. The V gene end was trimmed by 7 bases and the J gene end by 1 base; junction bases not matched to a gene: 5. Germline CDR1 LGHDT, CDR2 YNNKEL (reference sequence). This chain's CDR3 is CASTTGTGNTGELFF. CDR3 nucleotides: TGTGCCAGCACCACCGGGACAGGGAACACCGGGGAGCTGTTTTTT.

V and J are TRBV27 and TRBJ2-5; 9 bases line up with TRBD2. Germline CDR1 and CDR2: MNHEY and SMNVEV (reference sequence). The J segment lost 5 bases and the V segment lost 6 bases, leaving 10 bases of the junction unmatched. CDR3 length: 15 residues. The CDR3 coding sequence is TGTGCCAGCAGCGAGCGGGGGGACCCCGGGGAGACCCAGTACTTC. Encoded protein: CASSERGDPGETQYF.

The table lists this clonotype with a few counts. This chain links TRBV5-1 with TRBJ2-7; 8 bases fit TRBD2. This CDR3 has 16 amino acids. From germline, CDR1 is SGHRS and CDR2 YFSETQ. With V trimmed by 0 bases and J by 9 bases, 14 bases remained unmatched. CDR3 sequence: CASSLAATTSGTGQYF. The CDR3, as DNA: TGCGCCAGCAGCTTGGCCGCTACTACTAGCGGAACGGGGCAGTACTTC.

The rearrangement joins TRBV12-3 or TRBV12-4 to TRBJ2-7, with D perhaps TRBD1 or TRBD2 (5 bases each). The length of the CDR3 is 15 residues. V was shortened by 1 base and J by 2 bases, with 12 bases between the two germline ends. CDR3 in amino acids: CASSLGGSTTYEQYF. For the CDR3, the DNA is TGTGCCAGCAGTTTAGGGGGGTCGACTACCTACGAGCAGTACTTC.